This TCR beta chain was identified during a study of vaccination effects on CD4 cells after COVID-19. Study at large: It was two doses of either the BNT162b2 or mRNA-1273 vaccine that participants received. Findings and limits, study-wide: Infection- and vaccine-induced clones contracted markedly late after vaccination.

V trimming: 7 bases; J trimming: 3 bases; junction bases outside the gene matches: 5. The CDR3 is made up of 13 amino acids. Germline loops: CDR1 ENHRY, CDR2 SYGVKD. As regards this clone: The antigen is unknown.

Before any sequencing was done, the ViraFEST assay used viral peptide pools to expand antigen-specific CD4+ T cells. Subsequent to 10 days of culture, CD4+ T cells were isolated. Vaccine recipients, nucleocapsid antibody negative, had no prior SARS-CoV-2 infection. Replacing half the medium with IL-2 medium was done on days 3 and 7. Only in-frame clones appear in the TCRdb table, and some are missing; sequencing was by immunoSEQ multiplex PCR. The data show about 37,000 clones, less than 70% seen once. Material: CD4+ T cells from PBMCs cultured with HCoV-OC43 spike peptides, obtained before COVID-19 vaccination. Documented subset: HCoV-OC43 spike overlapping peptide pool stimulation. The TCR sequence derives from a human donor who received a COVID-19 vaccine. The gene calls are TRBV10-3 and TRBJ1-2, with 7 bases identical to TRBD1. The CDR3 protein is CAITKTGDYGYTF. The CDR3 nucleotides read TGTGCCATCACAAAAACAGGGGACTATGGCTACACCTTC.